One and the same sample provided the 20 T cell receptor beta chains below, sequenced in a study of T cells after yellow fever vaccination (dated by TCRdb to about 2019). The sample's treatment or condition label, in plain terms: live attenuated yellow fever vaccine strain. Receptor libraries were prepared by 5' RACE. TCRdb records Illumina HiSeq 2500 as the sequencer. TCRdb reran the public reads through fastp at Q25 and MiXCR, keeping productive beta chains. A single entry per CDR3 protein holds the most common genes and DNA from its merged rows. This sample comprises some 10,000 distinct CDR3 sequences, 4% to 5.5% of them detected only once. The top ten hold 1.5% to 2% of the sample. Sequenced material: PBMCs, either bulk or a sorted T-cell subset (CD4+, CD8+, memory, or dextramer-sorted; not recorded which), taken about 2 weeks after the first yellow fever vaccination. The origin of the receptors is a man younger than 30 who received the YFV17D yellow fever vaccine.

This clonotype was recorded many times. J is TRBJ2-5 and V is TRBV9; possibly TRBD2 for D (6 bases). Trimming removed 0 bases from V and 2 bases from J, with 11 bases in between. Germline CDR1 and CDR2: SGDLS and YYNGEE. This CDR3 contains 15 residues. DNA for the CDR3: TGTGCCAGCAGCGTAGGCGGGACTTCACAAGAGACCCAGTACTTC. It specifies CASSVGGTSQETQYF. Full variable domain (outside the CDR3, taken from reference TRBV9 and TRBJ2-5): DSGVTQTPKHLITATGQRVTLRCSPRSGDLSVYWYQQSLDQGLQFLIQYYNGEERAKGNILERFSAQQFPDLHSELNLSSLELGDSALYFCASSVGGTSQETQYFGPGTRLLVL.

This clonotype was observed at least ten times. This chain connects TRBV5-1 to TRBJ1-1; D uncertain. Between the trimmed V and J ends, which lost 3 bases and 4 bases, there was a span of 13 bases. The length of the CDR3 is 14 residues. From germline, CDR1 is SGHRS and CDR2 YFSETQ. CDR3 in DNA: TGCGCCAGCAGCTGGCTCAGAGGTTCCACTGAAGCTTTCTTT. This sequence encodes CASSWLRGSTEAFF.

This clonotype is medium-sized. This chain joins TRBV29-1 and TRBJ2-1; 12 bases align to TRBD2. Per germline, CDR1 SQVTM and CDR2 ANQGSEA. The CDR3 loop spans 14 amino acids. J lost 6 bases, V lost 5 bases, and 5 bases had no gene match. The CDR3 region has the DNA TGCAGCGTTACCCTAGCGGGGGGGCCCAATGAGCAGTTCTTC. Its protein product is CSVTLAGGPNEQFF.

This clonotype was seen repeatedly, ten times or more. This CDR3 reads CASSSGGENIGEQFF. In nucleotides, the CDR3 is TGCGCCAGCAGCTCAGGGGGCGAGAATATTGGTGAGCAGTTCTTC. The chain combines TRBV5-1 with TRBJ2-1; 8 nucleotides align to TRBD1. The germline V gene encodes CDR1 SGHRS and CDR2 YFSETQ. V lost 3 bases, J lost 9 bases, and 11 bases stayed unmatched. CDR3 length: 15 amino acids.

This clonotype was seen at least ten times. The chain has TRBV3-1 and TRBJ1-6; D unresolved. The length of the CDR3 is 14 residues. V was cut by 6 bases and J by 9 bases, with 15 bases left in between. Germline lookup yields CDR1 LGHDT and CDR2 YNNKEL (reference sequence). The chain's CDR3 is CASSRQTLGSPLHF. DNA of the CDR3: TGTGCCAGCAGTCGACAAACCCTCGGTTCACCCCTCCACTTT.

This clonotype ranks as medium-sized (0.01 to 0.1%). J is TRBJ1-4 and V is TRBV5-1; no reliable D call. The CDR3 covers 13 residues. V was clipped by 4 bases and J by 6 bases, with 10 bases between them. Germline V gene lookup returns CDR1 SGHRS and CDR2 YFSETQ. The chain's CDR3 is CASSPMTDEKLFF. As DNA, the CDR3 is TGCGCCAGCAGCCCGATGACGGATGAAAAACTGTTTTTT. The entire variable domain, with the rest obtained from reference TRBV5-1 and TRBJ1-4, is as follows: KAGVTQTPRYLIKTRGQQVTLSCSPISGHRSVSWYQQTPGQGLQFLFEYFSETQRNKGNFPGRFSGRQFSNSRSEMNVSTLELGDSALYLCASSPMTDEKLFFGSGTQLSVL.

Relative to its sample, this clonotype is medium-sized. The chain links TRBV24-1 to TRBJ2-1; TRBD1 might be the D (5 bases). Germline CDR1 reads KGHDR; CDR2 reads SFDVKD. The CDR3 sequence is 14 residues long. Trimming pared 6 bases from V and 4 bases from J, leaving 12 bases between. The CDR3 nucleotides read TGTGCCACCAGTCTAACAGGCGGATACAATGAGCAGTTCTTC. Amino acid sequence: CATSLTGGYNEQFF.

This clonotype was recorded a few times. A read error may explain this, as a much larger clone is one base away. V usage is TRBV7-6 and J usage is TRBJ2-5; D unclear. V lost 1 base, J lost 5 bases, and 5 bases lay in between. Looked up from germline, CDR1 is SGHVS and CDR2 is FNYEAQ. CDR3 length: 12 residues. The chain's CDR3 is CASSLGDETQYF. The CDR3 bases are TGTGCCAGCAGCTTAGGGGATGAGACCCAGTACTTC.

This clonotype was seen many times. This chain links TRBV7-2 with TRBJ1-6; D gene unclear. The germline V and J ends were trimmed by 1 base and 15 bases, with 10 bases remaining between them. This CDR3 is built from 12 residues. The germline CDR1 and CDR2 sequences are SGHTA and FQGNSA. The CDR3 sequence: CASSLGFQDLHF. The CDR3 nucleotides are TGTGCCAGCAGCTTAGGATTCCAAGACCTCCACTTT. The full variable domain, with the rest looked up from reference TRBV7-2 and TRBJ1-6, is GAGVSQSPSNKVTEKGKDVELRCDPISGHTALYWYRQSLGQGLEFLIYFQGNSAPDKSGLPSDRFSAERTGGSVSTLTIQRTQQEDSAVYLCASSLGFQDLHFGNGTRLTVT.

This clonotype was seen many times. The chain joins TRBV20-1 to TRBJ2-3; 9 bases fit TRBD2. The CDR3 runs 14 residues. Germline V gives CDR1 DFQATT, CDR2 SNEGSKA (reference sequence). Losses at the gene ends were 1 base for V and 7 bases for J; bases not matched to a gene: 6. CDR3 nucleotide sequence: TGCAGTGCTAGAGGGAGCGGGGGGTCACATACGCAGTATTTT. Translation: CSARGSGGSHTQYF.

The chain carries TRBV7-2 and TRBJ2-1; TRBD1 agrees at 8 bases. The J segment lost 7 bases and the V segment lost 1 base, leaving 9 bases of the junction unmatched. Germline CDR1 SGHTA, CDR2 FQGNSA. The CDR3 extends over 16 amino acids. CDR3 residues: CASSLDRRGLGNEQFF. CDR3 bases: TGTGCCAGCAGCTTAGATCGCAGGGGGCTAGGGAATGAGCAGTTCTTC.

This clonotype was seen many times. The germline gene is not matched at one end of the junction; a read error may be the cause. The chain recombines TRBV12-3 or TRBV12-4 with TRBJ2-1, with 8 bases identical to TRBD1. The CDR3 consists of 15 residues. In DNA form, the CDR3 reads TGTGCCAGCAGCCATAACCGGGGACAGGCGGGTCCGACGGTCTTC. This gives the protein CASSHNRGQAGPTVF.

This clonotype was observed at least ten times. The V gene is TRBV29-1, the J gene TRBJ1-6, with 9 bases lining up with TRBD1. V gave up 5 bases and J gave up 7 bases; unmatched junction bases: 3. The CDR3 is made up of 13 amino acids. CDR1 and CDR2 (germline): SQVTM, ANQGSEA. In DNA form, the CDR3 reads TGCAGCGTTAGGACAGGGGCAAATTCACCCCTCCACTTT. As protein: CSVRTGANSPLHF.

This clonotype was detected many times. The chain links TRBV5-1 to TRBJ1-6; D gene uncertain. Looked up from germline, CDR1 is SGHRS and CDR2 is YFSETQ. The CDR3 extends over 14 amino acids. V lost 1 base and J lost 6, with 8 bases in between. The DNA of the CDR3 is TGCGCCAGCAGCTTGCAACCCTCTAATTCACCCCTCCACTTT. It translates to CASSLQPSNSPLHF.

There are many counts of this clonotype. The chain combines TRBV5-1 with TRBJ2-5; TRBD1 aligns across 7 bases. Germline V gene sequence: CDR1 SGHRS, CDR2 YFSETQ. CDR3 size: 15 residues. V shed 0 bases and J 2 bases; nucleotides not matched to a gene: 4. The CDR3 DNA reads TGCGCCAGCAGCTTGGTGCCGGGACAGCAAGAGACCCAGTACTTC. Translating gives CASSLVPGQQETQYF.

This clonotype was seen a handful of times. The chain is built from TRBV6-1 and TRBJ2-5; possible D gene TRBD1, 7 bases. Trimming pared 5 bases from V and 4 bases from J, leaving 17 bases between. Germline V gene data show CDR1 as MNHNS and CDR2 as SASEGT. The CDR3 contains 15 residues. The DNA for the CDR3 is TGTGCCAGCAGTAAGGGGACAGTGGGGGGAGAGACCCAGTACTTC. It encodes CASSKGTVGGETQYF.

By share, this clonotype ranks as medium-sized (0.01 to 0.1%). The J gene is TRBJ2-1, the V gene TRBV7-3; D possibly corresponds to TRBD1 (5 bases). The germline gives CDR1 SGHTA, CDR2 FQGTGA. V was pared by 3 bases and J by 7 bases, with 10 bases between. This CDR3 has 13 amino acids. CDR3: CASSFGSGNEQFF. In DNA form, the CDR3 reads TGTGCCAGCAGCTTCGGGTCAGGGAATGAGCAGTTCTTC.

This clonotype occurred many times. In nucleotides, the CDR3 is TGTGCCAGCAGTTACCGGAGGACAGGCGGTGGCTACACCTTC. Residues: CASSYRRTGGGYTF. The chain joins TRBV6-5 to TRBJ1-2; TRBD1 matches at 7 bases. CDR1 and CDR2 (germline): MNHEY, SVGAGI. V lost 2 bases, J lost 7 bases, and 7 bases stayed unmatched. This CDR3 is 14 amino acids long.

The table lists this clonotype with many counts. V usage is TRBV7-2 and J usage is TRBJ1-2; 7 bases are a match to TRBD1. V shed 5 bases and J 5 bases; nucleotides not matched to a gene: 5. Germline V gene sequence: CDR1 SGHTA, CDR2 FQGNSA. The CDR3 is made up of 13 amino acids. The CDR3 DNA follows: TGTGCCAGCAGCCCGGACAGGACGTATGGCTACACCTTC. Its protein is CASSPDRTYGYTF.

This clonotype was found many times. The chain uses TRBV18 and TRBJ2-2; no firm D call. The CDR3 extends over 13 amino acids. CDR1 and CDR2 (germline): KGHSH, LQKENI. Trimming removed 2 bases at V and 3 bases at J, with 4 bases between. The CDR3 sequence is CASSPGYTGELFF. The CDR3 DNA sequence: TGTGCCAGCTCACCAGGGTACACCGGGGAGCTGTTTTTT. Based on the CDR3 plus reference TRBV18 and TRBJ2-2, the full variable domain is NAGVMQNPRHLVRRRGQEARLRCSPMKGHSHVYWYRQLPEEGLKFMVYLQKENIIDESGMPKERFSAEFPKEGPSILRIQQVVRGDSAAYFCASSPGYTGELFFGEGSRLTVL.